This T cell receptor (beta chain) was captured in a study of cytomegalovirus exposure and HLA in healthy donors. General study points: Later analysis associated a missense DCLRE1C variant with TCR beta V- and J-gene trimming.

On this clone itself: The antigen is unknown.

At collection, donors were nominally healthy, but unrecorded immune exposures were probable. PCR employed 60 Vbeta and 13 Jbeta primers. The assay was immunoSEQ multiplex PCR, and TCRdb's table has in-frame clones only and misses some. The sample holds some 150,000 clones. The sequence came from a woman between 18 and 30 years old in good health and CMV-seronegative. Sequencing was performed on PBMCs.

The CDR3 region is CASSYSTLSGVGGYTF. CDR3 in DNA: TGTGCCAGCAGTTACTCCACACTATCAGGGGTAGGCGGCTACACCTTC. V usage is TRBV6-5 and J usage is TRBJ1-2, with D perhaps TRBD1 (6 bases). Germline values: CDR1 MNHEY, CDR2 SVGAGI. This CDR3 has 16 residues. The germline V and J ends were trimmed by 0 bases and 8 bases, with 19 bases remaining between them.